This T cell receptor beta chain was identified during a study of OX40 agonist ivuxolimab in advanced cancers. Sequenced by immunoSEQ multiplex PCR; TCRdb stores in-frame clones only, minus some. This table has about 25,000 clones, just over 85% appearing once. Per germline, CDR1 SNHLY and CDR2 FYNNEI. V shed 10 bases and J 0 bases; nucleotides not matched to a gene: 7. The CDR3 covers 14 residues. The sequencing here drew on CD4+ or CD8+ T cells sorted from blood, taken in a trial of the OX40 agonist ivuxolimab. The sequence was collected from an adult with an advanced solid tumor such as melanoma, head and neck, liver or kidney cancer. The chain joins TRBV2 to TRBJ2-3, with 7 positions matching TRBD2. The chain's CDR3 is CAINQAGSTDTQYF. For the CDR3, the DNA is TGTGCCATCAACCAAGCGGGGAGCACAGATACGCAGTATTTT.